A single sample is the source of the 28 T cell receptor beta chains below, sequenced in a study of CD4 and CD8 cells across lung adenocarcinoma regions. TCRdb recomputed calls from the PCR reads with MiXCR, one row per CDR3 protein. In the table there are around 12,000 distinct CDR3 sequences, approximately 54% of which are singletons. The sample taken for sequencing was CD8+ T cells from the margin of a lung tumor. The receptors shown here come from a female donor with lung adenocarcinoma. The CD4 and CD8 labels of this study may be unreliable.

The chain uses TRBV6-1 and TRBJ2-4; 7 bases are a match to TRBD1. V lost 5 bases to trimming and J lost 13 bases; unmatched junction nucleotides: 20. Germline loops: CDR1 MNHNS, CDR2 SASEGT. This CDR3 has 16 residues. CDR3 region: CASSPRGQPTKNTQYF. CDR3 in DNA: TGTGCCAGCAGTCCTAGGGGGCAGCCAACCAAAAATACGCAGTACTTC.

This chain joins TRBV12-3 or TRBV12-4 and TRBJ2-4; a weak D match, TRBD1 (6 bases). The J call is uncertain, as TRBJ2-5 better fits the DNA end. This CDR3 has 14 residues. CDR3 sequence: CASSIRDNQETQYF. Written as DNA, the CDR3 is TGTGCCAGCAGTATCCGGGACAATCAAGAGACCCAGTACTTC.

This clonotype was seen at least ten times. The chain uses TRBV6-5 and TRBJ1-5; D remains ambiguous. Germline CDR1 reads MNHEY; CDR2 reads SVGAGI. This CDR3 spans 14 amino acids. The ends were cut back, 7 bases at V and 0 bases at J, with 10 bases in the middle. Written as DNA, the CDR3 is TGTGCCAGCACCCTTTGGGGTAGCAATCAGCCCCAGCATTTT. The encoded protein is CASTLWGSNQPQHF.

The J gene is TRBJ1-2, the V gene TRBV11-2; a possible D gene is TRBD1 (6 bases). CDR3 length: 14 amino acids. The germline V gene encodes CDR1 SGHAT and CDR2 FQNNGV. V was trimmed by 1 base and J by 2 bases, leaving 8 bases between them. The CDR3 nucleotides are TGTGCCAGCAGCTTAGCAGGGGAGAACTATGGCTACACCTTC. This gives the protein CASSLAGENYGYTF.

This clonotype showed up just once. The J gene is TRBJ2-3, the V gene TRBV6-5, with TRBD2 matching 12 bases. V trimming: 0 bases; J trimming: 7 bases; junction bases outside the gene matches: 8. The CDR3 loop spans 17 amino acids. Germline CDR1 reads MNHEY; CDR2 reads SVGAGI. The CDR3 sequence: CASSYSGAGLAGNTQYF. CDR3 nucleotide sequence: TGTGCCAGCAGTTACTCAGGTGCCGGACTAGCGGGGAATACGCAGTATTTT.

The chain joins TRBV10-3 to TRBJ1-6; D perhaps matches TRBD1 (5 bases). The germline V gene has CDR1 ENHRY and CDR2 SYGVKD. V was pared by 9 bases and J by 8 bases, with 14 bases between. This CDR3 is 13 amino acids long. CDR3 loop: CAIQAPGDSPLHF. The DNA of the CDR3 is TGTGCCATACAGGCCCCCGGGGATTCACCCCTCCACTTT.

This clonotype was picked up a small number of times. The V gene is TRBV4-1, the J gene TRBJ2-4, with 9 nucleotides matching TRBD2. The end of the DNA fits TRBJ2-5 better, so the J call may be wrong. Looked up from germline, CDR1 is MGHRA and CDR2 is YSYEKL. CDR3 length: 15 residues. CDR3 in amino acids: CASSQVAGEEETQYF. The CDR3 DNA reads as TGCGCCAGCAGCCAAGTAGCGGGAGAGGAAGAGACCCAGTACTTC.

The table lists this clonotype with a count of one. One end of the junction fails to match germline, which may point to a read error. The chain links TRBV7-2 to TRBJ2-3, with D perhaps TRBD2 (5 bases). CDR3 size: 13 residues. Germline-derived CDR1 and CDR2 are SGHTA and FQGNSA. The CDR3 DNA follows: TGTGCCACGGGCCTGGGAGCGAAAAACACGCAGTACTTT. Translating it yields CATGLGAKNTQYF.

The chain uses TRBV6-1 and TRBJ2-1; D assignment may be TRBD1 or TRBD2 (6 bases each). This CDR3 spans 15 amino acids. Trimming shortened V by 6 bases and J by 7 bases, and 19 bases separated the two germline ends. Looked up from germline, CDR1 is MNHNS and CDR2 is SASEGT. In nucleotides, the CDR3 is TGTGCCAGCAGCGCCAGGGGCGGGGCCTGGAATGAGCAGTTCTTC. The encoded protein is CASSARGGAWNEQFF.

The CDR3 region has the DNA TGTGCCAGCAGTGAAGCCGGGGGACAACCGTACACAGATACGCAGTATTTT. Protein product: CASSEAGGQPYTDTQYF. The chain links TRBV6-1 to TRBJ2-3; D assignment may be TRBD1 or TRBD2 (6 bases each). Germline values: CDR1 MNHNS, CDR2 SASEGT. The CDR3 totals 17 residues. Trimming took 0 bases from V and 2 from J, leaving 15 bases between them.

V is TRBV6-1 and J is TRBJ2-6; no firm D call. CDR3 length equals 15 residues. Per the germline V gene, CDR1 is MNHNS and CDR2 is SASEGT. Trimming removed 7 bases from V and 0 bases from J, with 10 bases in between. The CDR3 nucleotides read TGTGCCAGCAAGAGGACGGACTCTGGGGCCAACGTCCTGACTTTC. Translating it yields CASKRTDSGANVLTF.

The chain is built from TRBV6-1 and TRBJ2-4, with a tentative D call TRBD1 (6 bases). Germline-derived CDR1 and CDR2 are MNHNS and SASEGT. V dropped 11 bases and J dropped 8 bases, with 25 bases sitting between them. The CDR3 spans 15 residues. CDR3 amino acids: CAGGQGLLATDIQYF. The CDR3 DNA reads TGTGCCGGCGGGCAGGGGCTGTTAGCCACAGACATTCAGTACTTC.

The rearrangement uses TRBV27 and TRBJ2-5, with D tentatively TRBD1 (6 bases). Trimming removed 4 bases from V and 3 bases from J, with 9 bases in between. The CDR3 sequence is 13 residues long. The germline CDR1 and CDR2 sequences are MNHEY and SMNVEV (reference sequence). Written as DNA, the CDR3 is TGTGCCAGCAGTTCCTGGACAGAAGAGACCCAGTACTTC. Protein sequence: CASSSWTEETQYF.

This clonotype is medium-sized. Written as DNA, the CDR3 is TGTGCCAGCACCTGGACAGGGGCCTTCTCCTACAATGAGCAGTTCTTC. Residues: CASTWTGAFSYNEQFF. V usage is TRBV6-1 and J usage is TRBJ2-1, with TRBD1 matching 9 bases. Germline V CDR1 and CDR2: MNHNS, SASEGT. Trimming at V came to 7 bases and at J to 0 bases, leaving 7 bases not matched to a gene. This CDR3 comprises 16 residues.

The V call is TRBV6-1, the J call TRBJ1-2, with 7 bases identical to TRBD1. V was pared by 6 bases and J by 0 bases, with 10 bases of the junction left unmatched. Germline loops: CDR1 MNHNS, CDR2 SASEGT. CDR3 length equals 16 residues. The CDR3 protein is CASRELHGTANYGYTF. The CDR3 DNA reads as TGTGCCAGCAGGGAATTACATGGGACAGCTAACTATGGCTACACCTTC.

This chain uses TRBV10-1 with TRBJ1-3, with TRBD1 as a possible D gene (6 bases). Germline V gives CDR1 WNHNN, CDR2 SYGVQD (reference sequence). V gave up 6 bases and J gave up 0 bases, with 15 bases separating them. The CDR3 has 16 residues. The CDR3 loop reads CASRPEGGRSGNTIYF. CDR3 in DNA: TGCGCCAGCAGACCCGAGGGGGGTCGCTCTGGAAACACCATATATTTT.

The chain recombines TRBV4-1 with TRBJ2-5; 9 bases align to TRBD2. CDR3 size: 15 residues. Germline V lookup: CDR1 MGHRA, CDR2 YSYEKL. The V gene end was trimmed by 0 bases and the J gene end by 11 bases; junction bases not matched to a gene: 10. The chain's CDR3 is CASSQEMGGRAGQYF. The CDR3 DNA sequence: TGCGCCAGCAGCCAAGAAATGGGCGGGAGGGCTGGGCAGTACTTC.

This clonotype was recorded many times. This rearrangement joins TRBV3-1 to TRBJ2-3; D may be TRBD1 (5 bases). V was clipped by 3 bases and J by 4 bases, with 17 bases between them. Germline assignment: CDR1 LGHDT and CDR2 YNNKEL (reference sequence). This CDR3 region has 16 residues. The CDR3 nucleotides are TGTGCCAGCAGCCAGGAAGCTGGGCAGGGATCAGATACGCAGTATTTT. Residues: CASSQEAGQGSDTQYF.

Sample share makes this clonotype medium-sized (0.01 to 0.1%). The rearrangement uses TRBV6-5 and TRBJ1-1; D is undetermined. CDR1 MNHEY and CDR2 SVGAGI come from the germline V gene. The CDR3 runs 14 residues. The ends were cut back, 6 bases at V and 4 bases at J, with 15 bases in the middle. The CDR3 is CASSLERVSTEAFF. In DNA, the CDR3 is TGTGCCAGCAGCCTAGAGCGGGTGAGCACTGAAGCTTTCTTT.

Comments on this clonotype: Germline and junction disagree at one end, which may indicate a read error. The CDR3: CASSRGDAGLGATDMQYF. CDR3 nucleotides: TGCGCCAGCAGCCGCGGAGACGCGGGGCTGGGAGCCACAGACATGCAGTACTTC. The chain is built from TRBV4-1 and TRBJ2-4; weak D call: TRBD2 (6 bases). CDR3 length equals 18 residues. In germline, CDR1 is MGHRA, CDR2 YSYEKL.

The V and J genes are TRBV7-2 and TRBJ2-1, with 9 bases matching TRBD2. The J call is in doubt because the DNA end fits TRBJ2-5 better. There are 16 residues in the CDR3. Germline V gives CDR1 SGHTA, CDR2 FQGNSA. The CDR3 region is CASSSPGGRARETQYF. The CDR3 DNA follows: TGTGCCAGCAGCTCCCCTGGCGGGAGGGCCCGGGAGACCCAGTACTTC.

The rearrangement joins TRBV27 to TRBJ2-3; tentative D call: TRBD1 (5 bases). Gene TRBJ2-4 matches the end of the DNA better, so the J call may be wrong. The CDR3 consists of 14 residues. Germline V gene lookup returns CDR1 MNHEY and CDR2 SMNVEV (reference sequence). The CDR3 region has the DNA TGTGCCAGCAGGGGGCTCGGGTTCAAAGATACTCAGTACTTC. Amino acid sequence: CASRGLGFKDTQYF.

Comments on this clonotype: A junction end diverges from the germline sequence, so it may reflect a read error. This sequence joins TRBV10-2 and TRBJ2-4; tentatively, D is TRBD1 or TRBD2 (5 bases each). The CDR3 is 13 amino acids. Germline values: CDR1 WSHSY, CDR2 SAAADI. The CDR3 DNA reads as TGCGTCTGGGGGTATGAAGCCAAAAACACTCAGTACTTC. Translating it yields CVWGYEAKNTQYF.

This clonotype is classed as medium-sized (0.01 to 0.1%). This rearrangement joins TRBV10-1 to TRBJ1-4; 9 positions match TRBD1. Germline lookup yields CDR1 WNHNN and CDR2 SYGVQD (reference sequence). V lost 4 bases to trimming and J lost 6 bases; unmatched junction nucleotides: 3. The length of the CDR3 is 14 residues. The chain's CDR3 is CASSAGTGHEKLFF. The CDR3 nucleotides are TGCGCCAGCAGTGCCGGGACAGGGCATGAAAAACTGTTTTTT.

The chain uses TRBV20-1 and TRBJ1-2; D unresolved. Trimming took 0 bases from V and 7 from J, leaving 6 bases between them. The V gene's germline CDR1 is DFQATT and CDR2 SNEGSKA (reference sequence). This CDR3 is built from 11 residues. Written as DNA, the CDR3 is TGCAGTGCTAGAGACCGAGCTGGCTACACCTTC. It specifies CSARDRAGYTF.

This clonotype has a count of ten or more. The chain carries TRBV6-1 and TRBJ1-6, with D possibly matching TRBD1 (5 bases). Germline assignment: CDR1 MNHNS and CDR2 SASEGT. The CDR3 totals 15 residues. The V end lost 7 bases, the J end lost 8 bases, and 18 bases lay between the germline ends. The DNA of the CDR3 is TGTGCCAGCAAAACTCGACAGCCTGCCTATTCACCCCTCCACTTT. Amino acid sequence: CASKTRQPAYSPLHF.

The rearrangement joins TRBV6-1 to TRBJ2-4, with 8 bases identical to TRBD2. CDR3 size: 18 residues. The trim removed 6 bases at V and 12 bases at J, leaving 25 bases unmatched. Germline V gene sequence: CDR1 MNHNS, CDR2 SASEGT. The CDR3 here is CASRGSGGGLRGKNTQYF. CDR3 nucleotides: TGTGCCAGCAGGGGGAGCGGCGGGGGGCTGCGAGGCAAAAATACTCAGTACTTC.

This clonotype was recorded at least ten times. The rearrangement joins TRBV10-3 to TRBJ2-5; D possibly corresponds to TRBD1 (6 bases). Germline assignment: CDR1 ENHRY and CDR2 SYGVKD. The V end lost 4 bases, the J end lost 5 bases, and 14 bases lay between the germline ends. The CDR3 totals 14 residues. The chain's CDR3 is CAISGHREQETQYF. DNA for the CDR3: TGTGCCATCAGTGGCCACAGGGAGCAGGAGACCCAGTACTTC.